This T cell receptor (beta chain) was documented in a study of shared clonotypes between healthy human individuals. Germline lookup yields CDR1 SGHDT and CDR2 YYEEEE. CDR3 length: 15 amino acids. Trimming removed 4 bases at V and 6 bases at J, with 16 bases between. Whole-study findings and limits: Despite large depth, rarefaction showed incomplete sorted-subset sequencing. Memory subsets generally showed smaller estimated richness than naive subsets did. Clonotypes that were shared across a few donors made up around 5.5% of naive CD4 clonotypes.

As concerns this clone: The target antigen is unknown.

Some clones are missing from TCRdb's copy, which holds only in-frame ones; the method was immunoSEQ multiplex PCR. Counted here are about 600,000 clones, approximately 97% occurring once; the ten biggest clones make up around 0.06%. The chain uses TRBV5-6 and TRBJ1-4, with a possible D match to TRBD1 (6 bases). The clonotype originates from a woman aged 25 to 39 in good health. The sequenced sample consisted of naive CD4+ T cells sorted from blood. Stated subset: CD45RA+ positively selected. The DNA for the CDR3 is TGTGCCAGCAGCACGCGACAGGTTGGGGATGAAAAACTGTTTTTT. Translating gives CASSTRQVGDEKLFF.